The 28 T cell receptor beta chains listed next were all sequenced from one sample in a study of cytomegalovirus exposure and HLA in healthy donors. This PCR relied on a set of 60 Vbeta primers and 13 Jbeta primers. Clones were sequenced by immunoSEQ multiplex PCR, and TCRdb holds only the in-frame ones, with some missing. The profile covers 200,000 to 250,000 clones, with more than 60% appearing a single time and about 2.5% taken by the ten largest. Sequencing was performed on PBMCs. These receptor sequences come from a woman aged 55-70 years in good health and CMV-seropositive.

This rearrangement joins TRBV5-1 to TRBJ2-3, with TRBD2 identical over 9 bases. Germline-derived CDR1 and CDR2 are SGHRS and YFSETQ. The CDR3 contains 17 residues. The J segment lost 3 bases and the V segment lost 4 bases, leaving 12 bases of the junction unmatched. CDR3 sequence: CASSPNIQAGGTDTQYF. The CDR3 DNA is TGCGCCAGCAGCCCCAATATCCAGGCGGGAGGGACAGATACGCAGTATTTT.

This chain uses TRBV5-1 with TRBJ2-2; 7 bases are a match to TRBD2. The germline CDR1 and CDR2 sequences are SGHRS and YFSETQ. CDR3 size: 20 residues. Trimming cost V 0 bases and J 4 bases; bases outside gene matches: 18. Here the CDR3 DNA reads TGCGCCAGCAGCTTGGAAGGGTCCGGGAGGCCCTTCCGAGGCACCGGGGAGCTGTTTTTT. Translating gives CASSLEGSGRPFRGTGELFF.

The genes are TRBV9 and TRBJ2-3, with D unclear. This CDR3 is built from 13 residues. The V end was cut by 3 bases, the J end by 2 bases, with 7 bases between. CDR1 SGDLS and CDR2 YYNGEE come from the germline V gene. The CDR3 here is CASSASHTDTQYF. CDR3 bases: TGTGCCAGCAGCGCCTCACACACAGATACGCAGTATTTT.

This clone appeared a single time. This chain uses TRBV5-1 with TRBJ2-2; 7 bases agree with TRBD2. Looked up from germline, CDR1 is SGHRS and CDR2 is YFSETQ. This CDR3 region has 16 residues. V was pared by 1 base and J by 1 base, with 4 bases of the junction left unmatched. CDR3 sequence: CASSLLPSGNTGELFF. CDR3 nucleotide sequence: TGCGCCAGCAGCTTGCTTCCTAGCGGGAACACCGGGGAGCTGTTTTTT.

This clone turned up a few times. The chain links TRBV5-6 to TRBJ1-1, with D possibly TRBD1 on 6 matching bases. V shed 4 bases and J shed 4 bases, with 14 bases lying between them. The V gene's germline CDR1 is SGHDT and CDR2 YYEEEE. The CDR3 is 14 residues long. The CDR3 DNA reads as TGTGCCAGCAGCATACAGGGTCCCGGCACTGAAGCTTTCTTT. Its translation: CASSIQGPGTEAFF.

The rearrangement uses TRBV11-3 and TRBJ2-2, with D possibly matching TRBD2 (6 bases). V lost 1 base and J 0 bases, leaving 6 bases between the germline ends. CDR1 SGHNT and CDR2 YENEEA come from the germline V gene. The CDR3 extends over 15 amino acids. The CDR3 sequence: CASSLGGTNTGELFF. CDR3 sequence (DNA): TGTGCCAGCAGCTTAGGCGGGACGAACACCGGGGAGCTGTTTTTT.

The rearrangement uses TRBV13 and TRBJ2-3; possibly TRBD2 for D (5 bases). Trimming left V 3 bases short and J 2 bases short, with 9 bases between. CDR1 is PRHDT and CDR2 is FYEKMQ in the germline V gene (reference sequence). This CDR3 spans 14 amino acids. The CDR3 sequence: CASSLRVHTDTQYF. DNA for the CDR3: TGTGCCAGCAGCTTGAGGGTCCACACAGATACGCAGTATTTT. Full variable domain (missing parts from reference TRBV13 and TRBJ2-3): AAGVIQSPRHLIKEKRETATLKCYPIPRHDTVYWYQQGPGQDPQFLISFYEKMQSDKGSIPDRFSAQQFSDYHSELNMSSLELGDSALYFCASSLRVHTDTQYFGPGTRLTVL.

This clone appeared a few times. J is TRBJ1-1 and V is TRBV18; D not resolved. Germline CDR1 reads KGHSH; CDR2 reads LQKENI. With 0 bases removed from V and 3 bases from J, the gap between germline ends came to 11 bases. This CDR3 comprises 15 residues. The DNA for the CDR3 is TGTGCCAGCTCACCACCTGGTGGGAGCCACACTGAAGCTTTCTTT. Residues: CASSPPGGSHTEAFF.

This clone came up once. The CDR3 loop reads CASSASGEETQYF. DNA of the CDR3: TGTGCCAGCAGCGCCTCAGGGGAAGAGACCCAGTACTTC. This chain links TRBV7-3 with TRBJ2-5, with D possibly TRBD1 on 6 matching bases. V was trimmed by 5 bases and J by 3 bases, leaving 10 bases between them. Germline-derived CDR1 and CDR2 are SGHTA and FQGTGA. The CDR3 length is 13 residues.

The V and J genes are TRBV15 and TRBJ2-3; the D is unclear. V shed 0 bases and J shed 0 bases, with 16 bases lying between them. The germline V gene has CDR1 LNHNV and CDR2 YYDKDF (reference sequence). The CDR3 sequence is 18 residues long. The CDR3 loop is CATSRDPPDPTSTDTQYF. In DNA, the CDR3 is TGTGCCACCAGCAGAGATCCGCCAGATCCGACTAGCACAGATACGCAGTATTTT.

This sequence joins TRBV6-5 and TRBJ2-7; 8 nucleotides match TRBD2. The trim removed 0 bases at V and 3 bases at J, leaving 4 bases unmatched. Germline V gene lookup returns CDR1 MNHEY and CDR2 SVGAGI. This CDR3 comprises 15 residues. The DNA of the CDR3 is TGTGCCAGCAGTTACTCCCGGGGGGGGGTCTACGAGCAGTACTTC. This encodes CASSYSRGGVYEQYF.

This chain links TRBV7-6 with TRBJ1-2, with 11 bases aligning to TRBD1. The germline gives CDR1 SGHVS, CDR2 FNYEAQ. This CDR3 comprises 14 residues. Trimming removed 5 bases from V and 7 bases from J; junction bases left unmatched: 6. The CDR3 DNA sequence: TGTGCCAGCAGCCCAGGACAGGGGGCTGGTGGCTACACCTTC. It codes for CASSPGQGAGGYTF.

This clone was detected only once. CDR3 protein: CASSQESSYNSPLHF. The CDR3 nucleotides are TGCGCCAGCAGCCAAGAGAGCTCCTATAATTCACCCCTCCACTTT. This chain uses TRBV4-1 with TRBJ1-6; D gene unclear. The V end was cut by 0 bases, the J end by 0 bases, with 3 bases between. There are 15 residues in the CDR3. CDR1 MGHRA and CDR2 YSYEKL come from the germline V gene.

In this sample, this clone turned up a few times. The V call is TRBV7-2, the J call TRBJ1-4, with 9 bases identical to TRBD1. Germline CDR1 and CDR2: SGHTA and FQGNSA. The CDR3 spans 13 residues. V shed 4 bases, J shed 6 bases, and the junction held 0 bases outside the gene matches. The CDR3 DNA sequence: TGTGCCAGCAGCTGGACAGGGGATGAAAAACTGTTTTTT. Its protein product is CASSWTGDEKLFF. The full variable domain, rest sourced from reference TRBV7-2 and TRBJ1-4, is GAGVSQSPSNKVTEKGKDVELRCDPISGHTALYWYRQSLGQGLEFLIYFQGNSAPDKSGLPSDRFSAERTGGSVSTLTIQRTQQEDSAVYLCASSWTGDEKLFFGSGTQLSVL.

This clone has more than one count but fewer than ten. This chain links TRBV14 with TRBJ2-2; no definite D call. Germline CDR1 is SGHDN and CDR2 is FVKESK. Trimming pared 4 bases from V and 1 base from J, leaving 7 bases between. This CDR3 contains 14 residues. The CDR3 reads CASSRQWNTGELFF. Here the CDR3 DNA reads TGTGCCAGCAGCCGTCAGTGGAACACCGGGGAGCTGTTTTTT.

With regard to this clone: Other nucleotide sequences in the sample specify the same CDR3. The V gene is TRBV5-1, the J gene TRBJ2-1, with 10 bases lining up with TRBD2. After removal of 3 bases from V and 2 bases from J, the junction contained 2 bases not matched to a gene. This CDR3 is built from 15 residues. Germline CDR1 SGHRS, CDR2 YFSETQ. The CDR3 here is CASSSTSGTYNEQFF. The CDR3 nucleotides are TGCGCCAGCAGCTCTACTAGCGGGACCTACAATGAGCAGTTCTTC. Drawing the rest from reference TRBV5-1 and TRBJ2-1, the complete variable domain is KAGVTQTPRYLIKTRGQQVTLSCSPISGHRSVSWYQQTPGQGLQFLFEYFSETQRNKGNFPGRFSGRQFSNSRSEMNVSTLELGDSALYLCASSSTSGTYNEQFFGPGTRLTVL.

CDR3 DNA sequence: TGTGCCTGGAGTGTACTCATAACTGAAGCTTTCTTT. This sequence encodes CAWSVLITEAFF. This chain connects TRBV30 to TRBJ1-1; D remains ambiguous. The CDR3 is 12 amino acids. Germline loops: CDR1 GTSNPN, CDR2 SVGIG (reference sequence). Deletions cut 0 bases from V and 5 bases from J, with 7 bases between. Together with reference TRBV30 and TRBJ1-1, the CDR3 gives the full variable domain: SQTIHQWPATLVQPVGSPLSLECTVEGTSNPNLYWYRQAAGRGLQLLFYSVGIGQISSEVPQNLSASRPQDRQFILSSKKLLLSDSGFYLCAWSVLITEAFFGQGTRLTVV.

This rearrangement joins TRBV5-1 to TRBJ2-5, with 7 bases matching TRBD1. The V segment lost 5 bases and the J segment 0 bases; nucleotides outside the gene matches: 4. Germline assignment: CDR1 SGHRS and CDR2 YFSETQ. CDR3 length equals 14 residues. The CDR3 DNA is TGCGCCAGCAGGCAGGGGGAGTACCAAGAGACCCAGTACTTC. This codes for CASRQGEYQETQYF.

The chain couples TRBV15 to TRBJ1-4, with a tentative D call TRBD1 (5 bases). The CDR3 loop spans 15 amino acids. The V end lost 2 bases, the J end lost 4 bases, and 11 bases lay between the germline ends. CDR1 LNHNV and CDR2 YYDKDF come from the germline V gene (reference sequence). The CDR3, as DNA: TGTGCCACCAGCAGAAGGGCAGGGCTTAATGAAAAACTGTTTTTT. The encoded protein is CATSRRAGLNEKLFF.

The chain joins TRBV5-4 to TRBJ2-3, with 10 bases that match TRBD2. This CDR3 contains 18 residues. V was clipped by 4 bases and J by 1 base; unmatched bases: 12. Per germline, CDR1 SGHNT and CDR2 YYREEE (reference sequence). Written as DNA, the CDR3 is TGTGCCAGCAGCCCGGGACTAGCGCGTGTGGGGGGCACAGATACGCAGTATTTT. This sequence encodes CASSPGLARVGGTDTQYF.

Remarks on this clone: This CDR3 is also generated by other DNA sequences in the sample. The chain combines TRBV5-1 with TRBJ1-1; 11 bases fit TRBD1. This CDR3 contains 14 residues. The J segment lost 4 bases and the V segment lost 4 bases, leaving 3 bases of the junction unmatched. Germline CDR1 is SGHRS and CDR2 is YFSETQ. The CDR3 region has the DNA TGCGCCAGCAGCCCAGGGACAGGGGGCACTGAAGCTTTCTTT. Amino acid sequence: CASSPGTGGTEAFF.

The chain is built from TRBV11-2 and TRBJ2-7; D is perhaps TRBD1 (6 bases). The length of the CDR3 is 15 residues. Germline V gives CDR1 SGHAT, CDR2 FQNNGV. V shed 2 bases and J shed 0 bases, with 11 bases lying between them. In nucleotides, the CDR3 is TGTGCCAGCAGCTTATCTCGGGACACCTCCTACGAGCAGTACTTC. This gives the protein CASSLSRDTSYEQYF.

The rearrangement uses TRBV18 and TRBJ2-7, with D unclear. This CDR3 region has 13 residues. V was pared by 5 bases and J by 1 base, with 9 bases between. From germline, CDR1 is KGHSH and CDR2 LQKENI. The DNA of the CDR3 is TGTGCCAGCTCATTATCCTTGTCCTACGAGCAGTACTTC. Residues: CASSLSLSYEQYF.

This chain connects TRBV6-5 to TRBJ1-2; 7 bases match TRBD1. J lost 4 bases, V lost 5 bases, and 7 bases had no gene match. CDR3 length: 14 residues. Germline V CDR1 and CDR2: MNHEY, SVGAGI. The CDR3 DNA is TGTGCCAGCAGTAAAAGACAGGGTAGCTATGGCTACACCTTC. As protein: CASSKRQGSYGYTF.

A remark on this clone: Other DNA sequences of this sample code for an identical CDR3. CDR3 amino acids: CASSFQTDTQYF. The CDR3, as DNA: TGTGCCAGCAGCTTTCAGACAGATACGCAGTATTTT. The chain recombines TRBV5-5 with TRBJ2-3; D uncertain. In germline, CDR1 is SGHKS, CDR2 YYEKEE (reference sequence). Trimming removed 2 bases at V and 3 bases at J, with 4 bases between. CDR3 length: 12 residues. Together with reference TRBV5-5 and TRBJ2-3, the CDR3 gives the full variable domain: DAGVTQSPTHLIKTRGQQVTLRCSPISGHKSVSWYQQVLGQGPQFIFQYYEKEERGRGNFPDRFSARQFPNYSSELNVNALLLGDSALYLCASSFQTDTQYFGPGTRLTVL.

The rearrangement joins TRBV5-1 to TRBJ2-2; weak D call: TRBD1 (6 bases). This CDR3 has 15 residues. Trimming cost V 2 bases and J 8 bases, with 16 bases left between them. In germline, CDR1 is SGHRS, CDR2 YFSETQ. The chain's CDR3 is CASSLRDNREGELFF. CDR3 DNA: TGCGCCAGCAGCTTAAGGGACAACCGGGAAGGGGAGCTGTTTTTT.

This clone came up once. The chain recombines TRBV5-6 with TRBJ2-1; TRBD2 is a possible D gene (7 bases). The ends were cut back, 4 bases at V and 8 bases at J, with 22 bases in the middle. Germline V gives CDR1 SGHDT, CDR2 YYEEEE. The CDR3 loop spans 16 amino acids. The CDR3 loop is CASSQLGGGRTYEQFF. CDR3 in DNA: TGTGCCAGCAGCCAACTTGGGGGCGGGAGAACATATGAGCAGTTCTTC.

The chain combines TRBV28 with TRBJ1-3; D uncertain. The CDR3 extends over 12 amino acids. The V gene's germline CDR1 is MDHEN and CDR2 SYDVKM. The V and J ends lost 10 bases and 0 bases respectively, with 7 bases between them. The CDR3, as DNA: TGTGCCACACAGCTCTCTGGAAACACCATATATTTT. Translation: CATQLSGNTIYF.